These 26 T cell receptor beta chains came from one sample sequenced in a study of cytotoxic CD8 clonotypes in ibrutinib-treated CLL. The method was immunoSEQ multiplex PCR; TCRdb's version includes in-frame clones alone and lacks a portion of them. Of 35,000 or so clones in the sample, over 55% were seen once. This material consisted of PBMCs, taken at disease progression, from a patient treated with ibrutinib. Receptors were obtained from a human donor with chronic lymphocytic leukemia.

The CDR3 bases are TGCGCCAGCAGTTCCACAGGAGGAGGAGGCTACGAGCAGTACTTC. It encodes CASSSTGGGGYEQYF. V and J are TRBV5-1 and TRBJ2-7; the D gene could be TRBD1 or TRBD2 (5 bases each). The V end lost 5 bases, the J end lost 3 bases, and 18 bases lay between the germline ends. CDR3 length equals 15 residues. Germline CDR1 reads SGHRS; CDR2 reads YFSETQ.

This clone occurred a few times. The chain uses TRBV5-1 and TRBJ2-1; TRBD1 is a possible D gene (5 bases). This CDR3 is 13 amino acids long. Germline CDR1 and CDR2: SGHRS and YFSETQ. Between the trimmed V and J ends, which lost 4 bases and 8 bases, there was a span of 13 bases. The CDR3 here is CASSRARADEQFF. CDR3 DNA sequence: TGCGCCAGCAGCCGGGCCAGGGCGGATGAGCAGTTCTTC.

CDR3 residues: CASSYGTGGGYTF. CDR3 sequence (DNA): TGTGCCAGCAGTTACGGGACAGGGGGAGGCTACACCTTC. The gene calls are TRBV6-6 and TRBJ1-2; 11 bases are shared with TRBD1. There are 13 residues in the CDR3. V shed 2 bases and J 8 bases; nucleotides not matched to a gene: 1. The germline CDR1 and CDR2 sequences are MNHNY and SVGAGI (reference sequence).

This chain links TRBV2 with TRBJ1-1; D possibly corresponds to TRBD1 (5 bases). CDR3 length: 16 amino acids. Germline V gives CDR1 SNHLY, CDR2 FYNNEI. Trimming removed 6 bases at V and 1 base at J, with 18 bases between. The CDR3 protein is CASSAGHFGWNTEAFF. In DNA form, the CDR3 reads TGTGCCAGCAGCGCCGGACATTTTGGGTGGAACACTGAAGCTTTCTTT.

This clone was seen a single time. The CDR3 is CVRSKHKLAGPNNEQFF. In nucleotides, the CDR3 is TGTGTCAGAAGCAAACACAAACTAGCAGGGCCAAACAATGAGCAGTTCTTC. This rearrangement joins TRBV7-5 to TRBJ2-1; TRBD2, the table's D call, was not compared with the DNA. TRBV7-5 is recorded as a pseudogene. The CDR3 runs to 17 residues.

The J gene is TRBJ1-2, the V gene TRBV6-1, with 11 positions matching TRBD1. From germline, CDR1 is MNHNS and CDR2 SASEGT. The CDR3 is 14 residues long. Trimming removed 5 bases from V and 5 bases from J; junction bases left unmatched: 4. CDR3 DNA sequence: TGTGCCAGCAGTCAAGGGACAGGGGGATATGGCTACACCTTC. Its translation: CASSQGTGGYGYTF.

This clone turned up a few times. This CDR3 is also generated by other DNA sequences in the sample. The chain carries TRBV29-1 and TRBJ2-2; TRBD2 matches 12 bases. CDR1 is SQVTM and CDR2 is ANQGSEA in the germline V gene. This CDR3 spans 14 amino acids. Unmatched junction bases numbered 7, after V lost 7 bases and J lost 7 bases. The CDR3 DNA reads as TGCAGCGCTTCTAGCGGGGGGGCCGGCGGGGAGCTGTTTTTT. It encodes CSASSGGAGGELFF.

V is TRBV12-5 and J is TRBJ2-7; D unclear. This CDR3 region has 15 residues. Germline CDR1 LGHNT, CDR2 FRNRAP. V was cut by 2 bases and J by 6 bases, with 17 bases left in between. As DNA, the CDR3 is TGTGCTAGTGGTTTGACATCCGGGCCCCCAAGCGAGCAGTACTTC. Protein: CASGLTSGPPSEQYF.

The V gene is TRBV10-2, the J gene TRBJ1-6; the match to TRBD1 covers 10 bases. This CDR3 contains 15 residues. In germline, CDR1 is WSHSY, CDR2 SAAADI. V was clipped by 6 bases and J by 7 bases; unmatched bases: 6. The CDR3 reads CASRPPGQGNSPLHF. The CDR3 DNA reads as TGCGCCAGCAGGCCCCCGGGACAGGGGAATTCACCCCTCCACTTT.

The V call is TRBV29-1, the J call TRBJ1-2; weak D call: TRBD1 (6 bases). The CDR3 has 14 amino acids. CDR1 SQVTM and CDR2 ANQGSEA come from the germline V gene. Deletions cut 6 bases from V and 5 bases from J, with 19 bases between. The CDR3 nucleotides read TGCAGCGTCCCCGTGGGGGCGGGTGGGTATGGCTACACCTTC. This codes for CSVPVGAGGYGYTF.

The sample holds a few counts of this clone. The CDR3 region has the DNA TGTGCCAGCAGCCAGGACAGACCAGGGAACTATGGCTACACCTTC. Residues: CASSQDRPGNYGYTF. The chain links TRBV11-2 to TRBJ1-2; possibly TRBD1 for D (6 bases). The germline gives CDR1 SGHAT, CDR2 FQNNGV. Deletions cut 5 bases from V and 2 bases from J, with 15 bases between. This CDR3 region has 15 residues.

This clone has a handful of counts. CDR3 protein: CASSGPLYNSPLHF. CDR3 DNA: TGTGCCAGCAGTGGCCCACTTTATAATTCACCCCTCCACTTT. V and J are TRBV6-5 and TRBJ1-6; D is ambiguous. Deletions cut 5 bases from V and 4 bases from J, with 9 bases between. The CDR3 runs 14 residues. Germline V gene lookup returns CDR1 MNHEY and CDR2 SVGAGI.

This rearrangement joins TRBV2 to TRBJ2-5; a possible D gene is TRBD1 (7 bases). The CDR3 runs 16 residues. Trimming stripped 2 bases from V and 5 bases from J, with 18 bases between. Germline CDR1 reads SNHLY; CDR2 reads FYNNEI. This CDR3 is CASSENPSGGRETQYF. CDR3 nucleotide sequence: TGTGCCAGCAGTGAAAACCCCTCAGGGGGGCGTGAGACCCAGTACTTC.

This clone has only a few counts. The genes are TRBV6-5 and TRBJ2-5; either TRBD1 or TRBD2 may fit D (5 bases each). With 2 bases removed from V and 0 bases from J, the gap between germline ends came to 10 bases. This CDR3 region has 15 residues. CDR1 is MNHEY, CDR2 SVGAGI, per germline. The CDR3 is CASSYTLGDQETQYF. The DNA of the CDR3 is TGTGCCAGCAGTTACACTCTGGGGGACCAAGAGACCCAGTACTTC.

The chain recombines TRBV5-5 with TRBJ1-2, with TRBD1 matching over 7 bases. Unmatched junction bases numbered 12, after V lost 4 bases and J lost 0 bases. In germline, CDR1 is SGHKS, CDR2 YYEKEE (reference sequence). The CDR3 contains 17 residues. For the CDR3, the DNA is TGTGCCAGCAGCCCACTGGTTTCGGGACAGCCTAACTATGGCTACACCTTC. Translating gives CASSPLVSGQPNYGYTF.

This clone is medium-sized. This chain uses TRBV9 with TRBJ2-1; D not certain. The CDR3 is 14 amino acids. V dropped 3 bases and J dropped 4 bases, with 11 bases sitting between them. Germline lookup yields CDR1 SGDLS and CDR2 YYNGEE. The CDR3 here is CASSAEGSYNEQFF. The CDR3, as DNA: TGTGCCAGCAGCGCCGAAGGGTCTTACAATGAGCAGTTCTTC.

The V and J genes are TRBV28 and TRBJ1-2; no firm D call. Trimming pared 3 bases from V and 2 bases from J, leaving 13 bases between. In germline, CDR1 is MDHEN, CDR2 SYDVKM. The CDR3 length is 15 residues. As DNA, the CDR3 is TGTGCCAGCAGTTTCGGTCTTGTACGGAACTATGGCTACACCTTC. It codes for CASSFGLVRNYGYTF.

V gene TRBV5-1 combines with J gene TRBJ2-3, with D unclear. The CDR3 is made up of 15 amino acids. Per germline, CDR1 SGHRS and CDR2 YFSETQ. Trimming pared 0 bases from V and 1 base from J, leaving 9 bases between. The CDR3 DNA is TGCGCCAGCAGCTTGGAGGAGCTGGGCACAGATACGCAGTATTTT. Encoded protein: CASSLEELGTDTQYF.

This chain links TRBV5-1 with TRBJ2-1; TRBD2 aligns across 10 bases. V was clipped by 3 bases and J by 7 bases; unmatched bases: 16. Germline V lookup: CDR1 SGHRS, CDR2 YFSETQ. The CDR3 is 18 amino acids. The CDR3 region is CASSSRLSGGARWNEQFF. The CDR3 DNA is TGCGCCAGCAGCTCCCGTTTAAGCGGGGGGGCAAGGTGGAATGAGCAGTTCTTC.

This clone was observed once. Here the CDR3 DNA reads TGCAGCGTCCTGAGGGGGACCACTGAAGCTTTCTTT. This encodes CSVLRGTTEAFF. The chain recombines TRBV29-1 with TRBJ1-1, with TRBD1 as a possible D gene (6 bases). V was clipped by 6 bases and J by 4 bases, with 12 bases between them. Germline assignment: CDR1 SQVTM and CDR2 ANQGSEA. CDR3 length equals 12 residues.

This chain connects TRBV29-1 to TRBJ1-2, with 7 bases that match TRBD1. The V gene end was trimmed by 1 base and the J gene end by 1 base; junction bases not matched to a gene: 3. This CDR3 comprises 14 residues. CDR1 and CDR2 (germline): SQVTM, ANQGSEA. The CDR3 DNA follows: TGCAGCGTTGAAGGACGACAGGGTAACTATGGCTACACCTTC. This encodes CSVEGRQGNYGYTF.

This clone was detected a few times. The chain combines TRBV6-1 with TRBJ1-6; D remains unclear. V lost 5 bases and J 7 bases, leaving 15 bases between the germline ends. The CDR3 is 15 amino acids. Germline CDR1 reads MNHNS; CDR2 reads SASEGT. CDR3 DNA sequence: TGTGCCAGCAGTCCGGACGGGTCGCCCAATTCACCCCTCCACTTT. Its protein product is CASSPDGSPNSPLHF.

This chain links TRBV6-1 with TRBJ2-1, with unresolved D. CDR1 and CDR2 from the germline V gene are MNHNS and SASEGT. With 1 base removed from V and 8 bases from J, the gap between germline ends came to 18 bases. The CDR3 covers 16 residues. In DNA, the CDR3 is TGTGCCAGCAGTGAAGGACCTTATCCCCCACAAGATGAGCAGTTCTTC. Translating gives CASSEGPYPPQDEQFF.

The rearrangement uses TRBV2 and TRBJ2-7; D may match TRBD1 or TRBD2 (5 bases each). CDR3 size: 14 residues. V was trimmed by 1 base and J by 2 bases, leaving 9 bases between them. Germline CDR1 reads SNHLY; CDR2 reads FYNNEI. In nucleotides, the CDR3 is TGTGCCAGCAGTGAAGGTTGGGGGACCTACGAGCAGTACTTC. Translating gives CASSEGWGTYEQYF.

This clone was seen once. V gene TRBV5-8 combines with J gene TRBJ1-4; the match to TRBD1 covers 9 bases. The V segment lost 0 bases and the J segment 8 bases; nucleotides outside the gene matches: 5. The CDR3 is made up of 15 amino acids. Germline values: CDR1 SGHTS, CDR2 YDEGEE. The CDR3 nucleotides read TGTGCCAGCAGCTTGGAAACAGGGGGCGCAGAAAAACTGTTTTTT. This codes for CASSLETGGAEKLFF. Full variable domain (missing parts from reference TRBV5-8 and TRBJ1-4): EAGVTQSPTHLIKTRGQQATLRCSPISGHTSVYWYQQALGLGLQFLLWYDEGEERNRGNFPPRFSGRQFPNYSSELNVNALELEDSALYLCASSLETGGAEKLFFGSGTQLSVL.

This chain joins TRBV5-1 and TRBJ1-1, with D maybe TRBD1 (5 bases). This CDR3 has 14 residues. The germline V gene has CDR1 SGHRS and CDR2 YFSETQ. Trimming stripped 4 bases from V and 10 bases from J, with 20 bases between. The CDR3 protein is CASSQLGTREGAFF. The CDR3 DNA is TGCGCCAGCAGCCAATTGGGGACCCGGGAGGGAGCTTTCTTT.